This T cell receptor (beta chain) appears in the sequencing data of a study of blood T cell repertoires in COVID-19. About the study: Acute-phase and convalescent COVID-19 samples originated in the United States, Italy and Spain.

This table comes from immunoSEQ multiplex PCR, and its TCRdb copy is limited to in-frame clones, with some not included. The sample comprises 250,000 to 300,000 clones, approximately 91% of which are singletons, and 2% to 2.5% rests with the top ten. Germline V gives CDR1 LNHNV, CDR2 YYDKDF (reference sequence). V shed 5 bases, J shed 6 bases, and the junction held 7 bases outside the gene matches. The CDR3 covers 15 residues. This TCR came from a middle-aged woman with acute COVID-19. This chain uses TRBV15 with TRBJ1-6; 7 bases match TRBD1. The specimen sequenced was PBMCs or T cells enriched from blood (not recorded which). CDR3: CATSGETGINSPLHF. In DNA, the CDR3 is TGTGCCACCAGCGGGGAGACAGGGATTAATTCACCCCTCCACTTT.